The entry below describes one TCR beta chain. Its antigen is currently unknown. CDR3 length equals 18 residues. Germline lookup yields CDR1 SGHAT and CDR2 FQNNGV. V was shortened by 1 base and J by 3 bases, with 19 bases between the two germline ends. This sample was taken from a study of metastatic and nonmetastatic thyroid tumors. Overall study: Across peripheral blood and tumor or nodule tissue samples taken from malignant and benign thyroid patients, the repertoires were compared with one another.

Study results and limitations: Malignant tumors reportedly showed significantly higher TCR beta diversity than benign nodules in both blood and tumor.

Until they underwent thyroid surgery, no patient had received any treatment. TCRdb re-clonotyped the PCR reads through MiXCR. This sample yields 13,000 or so clones, of which around 29% are seen a single time; 3.9% belongs to the top ten. The chain employs TRBV11-2 and TRBJ2-1; no clear D gene. The sequencing input was blood. This clonotype was obtained from a female donor with papillary thyroid cancer or a benign thyroid nodule (not recorded which). Some clones in this sample may be carry-over from other donors' samples. Here the CDR3 DNA reads TGTGCCAGCAGCTTAGGCATTCGAGGCCTCGAAAACTACAATGAGCAGTTCTTC. This translates into CASSLGIRGLENYNEQFF. The full variable domain, its missing parts supplied by reference TRBV11-2 and TRBJ2-1, is EAGVAQSPRYKIIEKRQSVAFWCNPISGHATLYWYQQILGQGPKLLIQFQNNGVVDDSQLPKDRFSAERLKGVDSTLKIQPAKLEDSAVYLCASSLGIRGLENYNEQFFGPGTRLTVL.